The T cell receptor beta chain described here comes from a study of CD8+CD57+ T cells in acquired aplastic anemia. Study in general: Sorted CD4+ and CD8+ cells yielded roughly 3.5 ug of DNA on average. Study conclusions and caveats: Overlap between patients and controls comprised some 31 CD8+ CDR3 sequences.

The template for TCR beta VDJ and CDR3 sequence profiling was genomic DNA. Each CDR3 protein gets one entry after TCRdb re-called the reads with MiXCR. This sample carries under 350,000 distinct CDR3 sequences, approximately 60% of them seen once, and the ten largest clones take 1% to 1.5%. Patients who underwent sequencing had shown CD8+CD57+ cell expansion by flow cytometry. Patient blood was sampled before any therapy had been received. For this clonotype: Its antigen is unknown.

The clonotype originates from a human donor with aplastic anemia. The sequenced sample was sorted CD4+, CD8+, or CD8+CD57+ T cells (not recorded which) from PBMCs.

CDR3 sequence reads: CASNLRLAEDTDTQYF. The CDR3 DNA is TGCGCCAGCAACCTAAGACTAGCTGAGGACACAGATACGCAGTATTTT. This rearrangement joins TRBV10-1 to TRBJ2-3; 7 bases are a match to TRBD2. The CDR3 covers 16 residues. Germline loops: CDR1 WNHNN, CDR2 SYGVQD (reference sequence). V was clipped by 7 bases and J by 2 bases; unmatched bases: 12.